The clone carrying this T cell receptor (beta chain) was counted a few times. As to treatment: around 19 received Ad26.COV2.S at low or high dose, single or two shots; 5 received placebo; per-sample allocation not given. Material that was analyzed had been drawn on day 63 after the first vaccine or placebo injection. The repertoire was sequenced with immunoSEQ multiplex PCR; TCRdb's copy has only in-frame clones and lacks some. The profile shows about 480,000 clones, around nine tenths of them singletons. The source of the sample is a study of Ad26.COV2.S vaccination and SARS-CoV-2 variants. The germline V and J ends were trimmed by 5 bases and 5 bases, with 18 bases remaining between them. The CDR3 is made up of 16 amino acids. Germline-derived CDR1 and CDR2 are SGHTA and FQGNSA.

This sequence was found in a person between 18 and 65 years old who received the Ad26.COV2.S COVID-19 vaccine or a placebo. Sequencing used peripheral blood, obtained in a trial of Ad26.COV2.S vaccine versus placebo. This sequence joins TRBV7-2 and TRBJ2-2, with D possibly being TRBD1 (5 bases). As DNA, the CDR3 is TGTGCCAGCAGCGGGGCCGGGTCTATTTCGACCGGGGAGCTGTTTTTT. It is translated as CASSGAGSISTGELFF.